These T cell receptor beta chains were read from a single sample in a study of control samples from healthy donors and cancer patients. Sequencing was performed with immunoSEQ multiplex PCR; in TCRdb, only in-frame clones are kept and a portion is missing. The sample yields under 70,000 clones, approximately 88% seen once. The material sequenced was blood. The receptors shown here come from a man in his forties or fifties in good health. Each CDR3 is given with its conserved first and last residue. Each record gives: V gene, D gene, J gene, clone size, CDR3 DNA, CDR3 protein. D genes are given only for firm matches. Clone size is stated in some rows and not others, as once, few, many or a class when expanded.

>TRBV28|.|TRBJ1-4|once
TGTGCCAGCAGTTTCGGGGCAACTAATGAAAAACTGTTTTTT
CASSFGATNEKLFF
>TRBV5-1|TRBD1|TRBJ1-6|.
TGCGCCAGCAGCCCCGGGGAGGCTTGGAACAGGGGGTTTAATTCACCCCTCCACTTT
CASSPGEAWNRGFNSPLHF
>TRBV5-6|.|TRBJ1-3|.
TGTGCCAGCAGCTCCCCCGACAGGTGGGACTCTGGAAACACCATATATTTT
CASSSPDRWDSGNTIYF
>TRBV7-9|TRBD1|TRBJ2-7|.
TGTGCCAGCAGCTCTGGTCCGACAGGGCACTACGAGCAGTACTTC
CASSSGPTGHYEQYF
>TRBV19|TRBD1|TRBJ1-2|.
TGTGCCAGTATCCCCCGGGACAGGGGACTCAACTATGGCTACACCTTC
CASIPRDRGLNYGYTF
>TRBV5-1|.|TRBJ2-7|.
TGCGCCAGCAGCTTCGAGCGGGCCTCCTACGAGCAGTACTTC
CASSFERASYEQYF
>TRBV10-2|TRBD1|TRBJ2-2|.
TGCGCCAGCCGTAAAAACCAGGGGGCGGACACCGGGGAGCTGTTTTTT
CASRKNQGADTGELFF
>TRBV24-1|.|TRBJ1-5|.
TGTGCCACCAGTTCAGGGAGGGCCAATCAGCCCCAGCATTTT
CATSSGRANQPQHF
>TRBV30|TRBD2|TRBJ2-1|.
TGTGCCTGGACTCTACTAGCGGGAGCTCTGGGTGAGCAGTTCTTC
CAWTLLAGALGEQFF
>TRBV7-3|.|TRBJ1-1|.
TGTGCCAGCAGCTTAGTGGGGACGGACACTGAAGCTTTCTTT
CASSLVGTDTEAFF
>TRBV28|TRBD1|TRBJ2-1|.
TGTGCCAGCAGTTTATCGGCCCTGGGACAGGCCGGGAATGAGCAGTTCTTC
CASSLSALGQAGNEQFF
>TRBV6-5|TRBD1|TRBJ2-7|.
TGTGCCAGCAGACCGACAGGGTCCTACGAGCAGTACTTC
CASRPTGSYEQYF
>TRBV10-3|TRBD2|TRBJ2-7|.
TGTGCCATCAATTCTAGCGGGAGGGACGAGCAGTACTTC
CAINSSGRDEQYF
>TRBV5-5|TRBD1|TRBJ2-3|.
TGCGCCAGCAGCCCGACAGGGTTTGAGGGCACAGATACGCAGTATTTT
CASSPTGFEGTDTQYF
>TRBV27|.|TRBJ2-3|.
TGTGCCAGCAGGCAACTAGGCACAGATACGCAGTATTTT
CASRQLGTDTQYF
>TRBV28|TRBD1|TRBJ1-1|.
TGTGCCAGCAGTTCACAGGGGGCAATGGCTTTCTTT
CASSSQGAMAFF
>TRBV18|.|TRBJ2-6|.
TGTGCCAGCTCACCACTGCGGTCGACCTCTGGGGCCAACGTCCTGACTTTC
CASSPLRSTSGANVLTF
>TRBV28|.|TRBJ1-1|.
TGTGCCAGCAGTTTTAAGGGCCTCGGGAAAGCTTTCTTT
CASSFKGLGKAFF
>TRBV18|.|TRBJ2-1|once
TGTGCCAGCTCACCACTTCCAACGGTCAATGAGCAGTTCTTC
CASSPLPTVNEQFF
>TRBV2|.|TRBJ1-6|.
TGTGCCAGCAGTGAGTGGGACGCTTATTCAGGGCTCCACTTT
CASSEWDAYSGLHF
>TRBV28|TRBD2|TRBJ2-1|once
TGTGCCAGCAGAAGACTAGCGGGGTTCTCCTACAATGAGCAGTTCTTC
CASRRLAGFSYNEQFF
>TRBV6-5|.|TRBJ1-5|.
TGTGCCAGCAGTAAATTCTACCCCCTCAATCAGCCCCAGCATTTT
CASSKFYPLNQPQHF
>TRBV12-3/TRBV12-4|TRBD1|TRBJ1-2|.
TGTGCCAGCAGCCCGGGACAGAGCTATGGCTACACCTTC
CASSPGQSYGYTF
>TRBV6-2/TRBV6-3|.|TRBJ1-5|.
TGTGCCAGCAGCTTCCGCCGGTCAGGAAGGAGCAATCAGCCCCAGCATTTT
CASSFRRSGRSNQPQHF
>TRBV6-5|.|TRBJ1-6|.
TGTGCCAGCAGTTACGGTCCGGGGGAGAGGGCACCCCTCCACTTT
CASSYGPGERAPLHF
>TRBV29-1|.|TRBJ2-7|.
TGCAGCGTTGAGGCCCCAGGTGCCGTCTACGAGCAGTACTTC
CSVEAPGAVYEQYF
>TRBV28|.|TRBJ1-4|.
TGTGCCAGCATGGGAGCAACTAATGAAAAACTGTTTTTT
CASMGATNEKLFF
>TRBV9|.|TRBJ1-5|.
TGTGCCAGCAGCCGGACAGCAGCCAATCAGCCCCAGCATTTT
CASSRTAANQPQHF
>TRBV19|.|TRBJ2-7|.
TGTGCCAGTAGTATAGGTACCGGAGGCGAGCAGTACTTC
CASSIGTGGEQYF
>TRBV18|.|TRBJ1-5|.
TGTGCCAGCTCACGGGACCATCAGCCCCAGCATTTT
CASSRDHQPQHF
>TRBV5-1|TRBD1|TRBJ2-7|.
TGCGCCAGCAAACTACAGGGGAACTACGAGCAGTACTTC
CASKLQGNYEQYF
>TRBV7-8|TRBD1|TRBJ2-7|few
TGTGCCAGCAGCTTAGGTGACAGGGTCAACGAGCAGTACTTC
CASSLGDRVNEQYF
>TRBV27|TRBD2|TRBJ2-1|few
TGTGCCAGCAGTTTCATCTTAGCGGGAGGGGTGCTTGATGAGCAGTTCTTC
CASSFILAGGVLDEQFF
>TRBV6-5|TRBD1|TRBJ1-4|.
TGTGCCAGCAGTTCGGGACAGGGGGCAACTAATGAAAAACTGTTTTTT
CASSSGQGATNEKLFF
>TRBV9|TRBD2|TRBJ2-3|.
TGTGCCAGCAGCTCTCAACTAGCGCCCCTGTATTTT
CASSSQLAPLYF
>TRBV6-6|.|TRBJ1-3|.
TGTGCCAGCAGTTACACAGGGATCTCTGGAAACACCATATATTTT
CASSYTGISGNTIYF
>TRBV28|TRBD2|TRBJ2-7|.
TGTGCCACCATCTCTAGCGGGACCTCCTACGAGCAGTACTTC
CATISSGTSYEQYF
>TRBV6-2/TRBV6-3|TRBD2|TRBJ2-1|.
TGTGCCAGCAGTTACGGACTAGCGGGAGGCGATGAGCAGTTCTTC
CASSYGLAGGDEQFF
>TRBV6-5|.|TRBJ1-1|.
TGTGCCAGCAGTTACCGCAGCAACATGAACACTGAAGCTTTCTTT
CASSYRSNMNTEAFF
>TRBV3-1/TRBV3-2|TRBD2|TRBJ2-2|.
TGTGCCAGCAGCCTAGCGGGAGGCGGGACCGGGGAGCTGTTTTTT
CASSLAGGGTGELFF